The present T cell receptor (beta chain) was sequenced within a study of cytomegalovirus exposure and HLA in healthy donors. As for the study in general: Inside one of the first data releases sat about 85 million unique TCRs taken from HLA-typed donors. Whole-study findings and limits: Rarity marked most TCR sequences, yet some public TCRs occurred in many donors.

V lost 8 bases and J 1 base, leaving 12 bases between the germline ends. Per the germline V gene, CDR1 is SGHDN and CDR2 is FVKESK. The CDR3 runs 13 residues. Regarding this clone: Its antigen is not known.

PCR involved 60 Vbeta and 13 Jbeta primers. Generated by immunoSEQ multiplex PCR, the TCRdb table keeps only in-frame clones and is missing some. Among 90,000 to 120,000 clones, 74% were seen once, and the ten largest hold 2.6%. What was sequenced was PBMCs. J is TRBJ2-7 and V is TRBV14; possible D gene TRBD1, 6 bases. The clonotype originates from a man in his forties or fifties in good health and CMV-seropositive. In DNA, the CDR3 is TGTGCCAGCGGGAGTAGGGGGTCCTACGAGCAGTACTTC. Protein product: CASGSRGSYEQYF.